This section outlines one T cell receptor beta chain sequence together with its context. Profiled with immunoSEQ multiplex PCR; TCRdb holds only in-frame clones, not every one. The sample contains 300,000 to 400,000 clones, roughly 88% of which appear only once. This entry belongs to a study of blood T cell repertoires in COVID-19. Study in general: PBMCs, B-cell-depleted T cells, or T cells provided the cDNA or gDNA that made up the material.

Germline V gene data show CDR1 as LGHNA and CDR2 as YSLEER. This CDR3 comprises 15 residues. The trim removed 4 bases at V and 6 bases at J, leaving 6 bases unmatched. The TCR originated in a woman aged 50 to 65 with active or convalescent COVID-19. The rearrangement uses TRBV4-3 and TRBJ2-2, with 9 bases identical to TRBD2. The sample comprised peripheral blood. This CDR3 is CASSPVAGAAGELFF. CDR3 sequence (DNA): TGCGCCAGCAGCCCAGTAGCGGGAGCGGCCGGGGAGCTGTTTTTT.